The subject of this entry is one TCR beta chain. Looked up from germline, CDR1 is LGHNA and CDR2 is YNFKEQ. The V gene end was trimmed by 3 bases and the J gene end by 4 bases; junction bases not matched to a gene: 9. The CDR3 contains 17 residues. Clones were sequenced by immunoSEQ multiplex PCR, and TCRdb holds only the in-frame ones, with some missing. This table has roughly 80,000 clones, approximately 90% appearing once. This sample stems from a study of T cell responses to AZD1222 COVID-19 vaccine. The sample in question was peripheral blood, obtained on day 0 of MenACWY control vaccination. The TCR originated in an adult in good health. The chain employs TRBV4-2 and TRBJ2-1; 10 nucleotides line up with TRBD2. The CDR3 loop reads CASSQATTSGAYNEQFF. The CDR3 nucleotides read TGTGCCAGCAGCCAGGCAACTACTAGCGGGGCTTACAATGAGCAGTTCTTC.